Described below is a single TCR beta chain sequence and its context. Recruitment covered roughly 22 US areas and drew participants whose ages spanned roughly 18 to 90 years. These data come from a study of blood T cell repertoires in COVID-19. Study summary: COVID-19 samples collected from the United States, Italy and Spain covered acute and convalescent phases. T cells, B-cell-depleted T cells, or PBMCs provided the cDNA or gDNA that served as material.

CDR1 SGHRS and CDR2 YFSETQ come from the germline V gene. The CDR3 length is 14 residues. Trimming pared 1 base from V and 3 bases from J, leaving 11 bases between. Original methodology: Scientists estimated how many nucleated cells there were by amplifying reference gene primers. Sequencing was performed with immunoSEQ multiplex PCR; in TCRdb, only in-frame clones are kept and a portion is missing. V, J and clone size were drawn from that table, and D and trimming were deduced from the DNA. The sample lists 300,000 to 450,000 clones, more than 75% occurring once. The J gene is TRBJ2-7, the V gene TRBV5-1, with a weak D call TRBD2 (5 bases). The specimen was PBMCs or T cells enriched from blood (not recorded which). The clonotype was recovered from a woman between 18 and 29 years old who had recovered from COVID-19. The DNA of the CDR3 is TGCGCCAGCAGCTTGACGGACTCTAACTACGAGCAGTACTTC. Its protein is CASSLTDSNYEQYF.